This T cell receptor (beta chain) originates from a study of OX40 agonist ivuxolimab in advanced cancers. Overall study context: The mean age was approximately 60 years, ranging from about 23 to 79, with approximately 85% of participants male. Partial responses were achieved by three patients, of whom one had hepatocellular carcinoma and two had cutaneous melanoma.

TCRdb's table, derived via immunoSEQ multiplex PCR, lists solely in-frame clones and lacks some. This sample yields about 76,000 clones, of which over 80% are seen a single time; around 1.7% belongs to the top ten. The CDR3 contains 15 residues. The ends lost 0 bases at V and 2 bases at J; junction bases unmatched: 4. CDR1 and CDR2 from the germline V gene are SGHRS and YFSETQ. A history of autoimmune disease or systemic immunosuppression excluded patients. This rearrangement joins TRBV5-1 to TRBJ2-5, with 7 bases aligning to TRBD1. The TCR sequence derives from an adult with an advanced solid tumor such as melanoma, head and neck, liver or kidney cancer. The specimen comprised CD4+ or CD8+ T cells sorted from blood, sampled in a trial of the OX40 agonist ivuxolimab. The CDR3 nucleotides are TGCGCCAGCAGCTTGGGGTGGACAGGACAAGAGACCCAGTACTTC. Its translation: CASSLGWTGQETQYF.